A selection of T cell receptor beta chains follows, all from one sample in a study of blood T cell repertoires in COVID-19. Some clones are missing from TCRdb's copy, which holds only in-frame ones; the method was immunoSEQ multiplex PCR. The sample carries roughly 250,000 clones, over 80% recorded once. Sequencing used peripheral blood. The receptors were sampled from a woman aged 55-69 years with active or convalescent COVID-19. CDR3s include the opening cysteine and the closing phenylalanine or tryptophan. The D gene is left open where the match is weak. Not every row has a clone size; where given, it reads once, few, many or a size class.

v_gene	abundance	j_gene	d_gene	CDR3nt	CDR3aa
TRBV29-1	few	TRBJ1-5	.	TGCAGCGTTGAACTGGCAGGGATGGGACAGCCCCAGCATTTT	CSVELAGMGQPQHF
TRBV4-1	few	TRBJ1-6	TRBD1	TGCGCCAGCAGCCCCCCCGGGACAGGGTATAATTCACCCCTCCACTTT	CASSPPGTGYNSPLHF
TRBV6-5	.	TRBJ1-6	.	TGTGCCAGCAGTTACTCGGGAGGACTCGATAATTCACCCCTCCACTTT	CASSYSGGLDNSPLHF
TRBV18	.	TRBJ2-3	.	TGTGCCAGCTCACCACTGGAGGGGGCGAATACGCAGTATTTT	CASSPLEGANTQYF
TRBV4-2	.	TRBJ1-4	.	TGTGCCAGCAGCCAACCCGGGGGGGAGACGGATAATGAAAAACTGTTTTTT	CASSQPGGETDNEKLFF
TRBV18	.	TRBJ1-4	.	TGTGCCAGCTCACCACTACAGGCCCAAACTAATGAAAAACTGTTTTTT	CASSPLQAQTNEKLFF
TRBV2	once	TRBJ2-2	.	TGTGCCAGCAGAGAGGGATCCTCGAACACCGGGGAGCTGTTTTTT	CASREGSSNTGELFF
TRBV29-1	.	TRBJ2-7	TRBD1	TGCAGCGCCGGGACAGGTGTCTACGAGCAGTACTTC	CSAGTGVYEQYF
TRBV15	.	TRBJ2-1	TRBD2	TGTGCCACCAGCAGAGTCCTAGCGGGAGCCAATGAGCAGTTCTTC	CATSRVLAGANEQFF
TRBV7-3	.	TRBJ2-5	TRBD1	TGTGCCAGCAGCCCGCTAGGGACAGGGTGGGAGACCCAGTACTTC	CASSPLGTGWETQYF
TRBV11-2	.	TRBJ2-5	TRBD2	TGTGCCAGCAGCTTAGAGACTAGCGGGAGTCGAGAGACCCAGTACTTC	CASSLETSGSRETQYF
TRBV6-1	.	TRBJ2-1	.	TGTGCCAGCAGTGAACAACCGACGGGGAAAGAGCAGTTCTTC	CASSEQPTGKEQFF
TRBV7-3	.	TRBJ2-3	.	TGTGCCAGCAGCTTAAGGGGCGGGACTGGAGATACGCAGTATTTT	CASSLRGGTGDTQYF
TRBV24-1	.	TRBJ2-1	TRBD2	TGTGCCACCAGTGGAGCAGCGGGAGGCTACAATGAGCAGTTCTTC	CATSGAAGGYNEQFF
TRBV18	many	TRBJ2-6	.	TGTGCCAGCTCACCTCCAGGGGCCAACGTCCTGACTTTC	CASSPPGANVLTF
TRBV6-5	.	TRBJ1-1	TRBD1	TGTGCCAGCAGCCCGGGACAGGGATACACTGAAGCTTTCTTT	CASSPGQGYTEAFF
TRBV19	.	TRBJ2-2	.	TGTGCCAGTAGTATACTAGGGGTGAACACCGGGGAGCTGTTTTTT	CASSILGVNTGELFF
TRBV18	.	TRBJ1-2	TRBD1	TGTGCCAGCTCACCACTTACCGGACAGGGTGATGGCTACACCTTC	CASSPLTGQGDGYTF
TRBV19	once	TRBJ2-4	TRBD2	TGTGCCAGTAGTAGGGTTGGGACTAGCGGGGTCAAAAACATTCAGTACTTC	CASSRVGTSGVKNIQYF
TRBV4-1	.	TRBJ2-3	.	TGCGCCAGCAGCCAAGGATCAGGTTGGCCGACAACAGATACGCAGTATTTT	CASSQGSGWPTTDTQYF
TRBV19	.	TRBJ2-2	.	TGTGCCACCTCGGACCCCACGGGGACCGGGGAGCTGTTTTTT	CATSDPTGTGELFF
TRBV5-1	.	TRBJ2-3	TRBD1	TGCGCCAGCAGCCATCTCCGGGACAGGGAGACAGATACGCAGTATTTT	CASSHLRDRETDTQYF
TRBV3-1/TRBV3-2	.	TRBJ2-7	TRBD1	TGTGCCAGCAGCCTCCCAGGGGGCAGTTCTTACGAGCAGTACTTC	CASSLPGGSSYEQYF
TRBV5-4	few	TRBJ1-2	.	TGTGCCAGCAGCCGCCCGGGGGAATGGAATGGCTACACCTTC	CASSRPGEWNGYTF
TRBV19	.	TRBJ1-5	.	TGTGCCAGTTCCGGCAGCGGGGGCTATAGCAATCAGCCCCAGCATTTT	CASSGSGGYSNQPQHF
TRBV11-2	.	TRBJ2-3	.	TGTGCCAGCAGCCTAGGAGTGAGCACAGATACGCAGTATTTT	CASSLGVSTDTQYF
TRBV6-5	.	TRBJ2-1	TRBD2	TGTGCCAGCAGATTTAGCGGGAGGGCCTACAATGAGCAGTTCTTC	CASRFSGRAYNEQFF
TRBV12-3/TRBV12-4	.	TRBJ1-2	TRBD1	TGTGCCAGCAGTCCGACAGGGGACTATGGCTACACCTTC	CASSPTGDYGYTF
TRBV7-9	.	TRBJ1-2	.	TGTGCCAGCAACCGAGGGTCTGGCCTGCTCTCTAACTATGGCTACACCTTC	CASNRGSGLLSNYGYTF
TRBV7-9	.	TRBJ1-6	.	TGTGCCAGCAGCTCCAGCTGGGGGGTTCAGGGTAATTCACCCCTCCACTTT	CASSSSWGVQGNSPLHF
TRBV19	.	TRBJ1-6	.	TGTGCCAGTAGGGGGGGTGGCTCACCCCTCCACTTT	CASRGGGSPLHF
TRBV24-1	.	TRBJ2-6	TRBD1	TGTGCCACCAGTGGCAGGGGGCAAACTGGGGCCAACGTCCTGACTTTC	CATSGRGQTGANVLTF
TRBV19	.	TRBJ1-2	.	TGTGCCAGTAGTCAACAGGGCTACCCTAACTATGGCTACACCTTC	CASSQQGYPNYGYTF
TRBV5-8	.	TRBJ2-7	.	TGTGCCAGCAGCTTAACCGGGTCCTACGAGCAGTACTTC	CASSLTGSYEQYF
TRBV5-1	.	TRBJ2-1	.	TGCGCCAGCAGCTTGCTCTCCGGGTGGGACAATGAGCAGTTCTTC	CASSLLSGWDNEQFF
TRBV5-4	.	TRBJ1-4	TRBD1	TGTGCCAGCAGTGATCAGGGGGCAACTAATGAAAAACTGTTTTTT	CASSDQGATNEKLFF
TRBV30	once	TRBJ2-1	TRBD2	TGTGCCTGGGGAATAGCGGGAGGACAGCAGTTCTTC	CAWGIAGGQQFF
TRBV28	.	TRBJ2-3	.	TGTGCCAGCAGTCCCCTAGGGGGGGTCAGCACAGATACGCAGTATTTT	CASSPLGGVSTDTQYF
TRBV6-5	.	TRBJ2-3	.	TGTGCTAGCAGTTACTCGTTCGCGGGGTCGGTTACGCAGTATTTT	CASSYSFAGSVTQYF
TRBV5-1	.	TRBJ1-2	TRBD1	TGCGCCAGCAGCTGGGGACAGGGGGCGCCAGGCGGCTACACCTTC	CASSWGQGAPGGYTF
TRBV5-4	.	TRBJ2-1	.	TGTGCCAGCGCCTCGCGAGCCGGGACTCCGGGGAATGAGCAGTTCTTC	CASASRAGTPGNEQFF
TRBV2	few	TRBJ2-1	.	TGTGCCAGCAAGGGCGGGATCGGAGATGAGCAGTTCTTC	CASKGGIGDEQFF
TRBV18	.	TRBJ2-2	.	TGTGCCAGCTCACCTAGCGACGGGGAGCTGTTTTTT	CASSPSDGELFF
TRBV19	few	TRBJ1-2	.	TGTGCCAGTAGTATGGGGGGGACCTATGGCTACACCTTC	CASSMGGTYGYTF
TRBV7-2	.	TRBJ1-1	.	TGTGCCAGCAGCTTAGACAACATGAACACTGAAGCTTTCTTT	CASSLDNMNTEAFF
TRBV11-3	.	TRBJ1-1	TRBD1	TGTGCCAGCAGCTTACAACAGGGGGTGAACACTGAAGCTTTCTTT	CASSLQQGVNTEAFF
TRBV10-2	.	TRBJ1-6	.	TGCGCCAGCAGTGAGTCGCAGGGCAATTCACCCCTCCACTTT	CASSESQGNSPLHF
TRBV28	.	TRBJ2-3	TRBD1	TGTGCCAGCAGCGGACCACATACAGGGGTCCTGGATACGCAGTATTTT	CASSGPHTGVLDTQYF
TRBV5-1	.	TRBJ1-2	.	TGCGCCAGCAGCTTGGGGATGGACAGCTATGGCTACACCTTC	CASSLGMDSYGYTF
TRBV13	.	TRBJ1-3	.	TGTGCCAGCAGCTTAACGCAGGTCTTCTCTGGAAACACCATATATTTT	CASSLTQVFSGNTIYF
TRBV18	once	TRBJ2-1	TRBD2	TGTGCCAGCTCCCGCGGACTAGGGATCTACAATGAGCAGTTCTTC	CASSRGLGIYNEQFF